These 31 T cell receptor beta chains were sequenced from one sample in a study of T-cell memory formation after mild COVID-19. MiXCR, applied by TCRdb to the 5' RACE reads, yields one record per CDR3 protein. The data hold about 430,000 distinct CDR3 sequences, with roughly 18% observed a single time. Sequencing was carried out using PBMCs or a T cell subset sorted from them (not recorded which). The receptors were sampled from a young man who had mild COVID-19 (a few samples of this study predate the infection). Cell type and time point are not known.

The rearrangement links TRBV11-2 to TRBJ2-7, with D possibly TRBD2 on 6 matching bases. CDR3 length equals 14 residues. V was trimmed by 6 bases and J by 3 bases, leaving 15 bases between them. The germline V gene has CDR1 SGHAT and CDR2 FQNNGV. CDR3 loop: CASSHWDSIYEQYF. The CDR3 DNA follows: TGTGCCAGCAGTCACTGGGACTCCATCTACGAGCAGTACTTC. The full variable domain, rest sourced from reference TRBV11-2 and TRBJ2-7, is EAGVAQSPRYKIIEKRQSVAFWCNPISGHATLYWYQQILGQGPKLLIQFQNNGVVDDSQLPKDRFSAERLKGVDSTLKIQPAKLEDSAVYLCASSHWDSIYEQYFGPGTRLTVT.

This chain uses TRBV7-2 with TRBJ2-5, with D unresolved. CDR3 length: 11 residues. Germline V gene sequence: CDR1 SGHTA, CDR2 FQGNSA. Trimming left V 6 bases short and J 2 bases short, with 4 bases between. Here the CDR3 DNA reads TGTGCCAGCAGGACACAAGAGACCCAGTACTTC. It encodes CASRTQETQYF.

The V gene is TRBV5-1, the J gene TRBJ2-7; D is undetermined. Trimming removed 2 bases from V and 2 bases from J, with 11 bases in between. Germline assignment: CDR1 SGHRS and CDR2 YFSETQ. CDR3 length equals 14 residues. The CDR3 nucleotides are TGCGCCAGCAGCTTAGAGTCAAGGACCTACGAGCAGTACTTC. This codes for CASSLESRTYEQYF.

A few counts support this clonotype. The V gene is TRBV9, the J gene TRBJ1-6, with a possible D match to TRBD1 (6 bases). Trimming took off 0 bases at V and 8 bases at J, with 15 bases between the two ends. The CDR3 covers 16 residues. CDR1 SGDLS and CDR2 YYNGEE come from the germline V gene. The CDR3 DNA is TGTGCCAGCAGCGTAGGGGGACATCGTAGCGATTCACCCCTCCACTTT. This sequence encodes CASSVGGHRSDSPLHF.

The chain has TRBV11-2 and TRBJ2-2; TRBD2 is a possible D gene (6 bases). CDR1 and CDR2 from the germline V gene are SGHAT and FQNNGV. This CDR3 comprises 12 residues. V gave up 8 bases and J gave up 6 bases, with 10 bases separating them. The CDR3 protein is CASGGEAGELFF. The CDR3 coding sequence is TGTGCCAGCGGCGGGGAGGCCGGGGAGCTGTTTTTT.

The table lists this clonotype with a few counts. The chain uses TRBV7-9 and TRBJ1-1; D is uncertain. The CDR3 runs 14 residues. V lost 0 bases, J lost 2 bases, and 7 bases lay in between. The germline gives CDR1 SEHNR, CDR2 FQNEAQ (reference sequence). The CDR3 is CASSLAQSNTEAFF. In DNA form, the CDR3 reads TGTGCCAGCAGCTTAGCGCAAAGTAACACTGAAGCTTTCTTT.

The CDR3 DNA sequence: TGTGCCAGCAGTGAATCCCGGAGCGGGCTTGGGGGCTACACCTTC. The encoded protein is CASSESRSGLGGYTF. The chain joins TRBV6-1 to TRBJ1-2; D is unclear. V lost 2 bases and J lost 8, with 18 bases in between. The CDR3 is 15 amino acids. CDR1 is MNHNS, CDR2 SASEGT, per germline.

V and J are TRBV12-3 or TRBV12-4 and TRBJ2-7, with 10 bases that match TRBD2. The CDR3 contains 14 residues. V was clipped by 3 bases and J by 7 bases; unmatched bases: 6. CDR3 in amino acids: CASSFVSGGREQYF. For the CDR3, the DNA is TGTGCCAGCAGTTTTGTTAGCGGGGGGCGAGAGCAGTACTTC.

Only a few counts were recorded for this clonotype. This rearrangement joins TRBV5-4 to TRBJ1-1; no clear D. V dropped 1 base and J dropped 4 bases, with 11 bases sitting between them. Germline assignment: CDR1 SGHNT and CDR2 YYREEE (reference sequence). This CDR3 contains 14 residues. This chain's CDR3 is CASSLQAGITEAFF. In nucleotides, the CDR3 is TGTGCCAGCAGCTTGCAAGCCGGGATCACTGAAGCTTTCTTT.

This CDR3 reads CASSRQAYLNYGYTF. DNA for the CDR3: TGTGCCAGCAGCCGGCAAGCCTACCTTAACTATGGCTACACCTTC. The V call is TRBV28, the J call TRBJ1-2, with unresolved D. V lost 6 bases, J lost 1 base, and 15 bases lay in between. The CDR3 runs to 15 residues. The germline V gene has CDR1 MDHEN and CDR2 SYDVKM.

The chain couples TRBV5-1 to TRBJ2-1; the match to TRBD2 covers 11 bases. J lost 7 bases, V lost 0 bases, and 3 bases had no gene match. CDR3 length: 15 residues. Germline CDR1 and CDR2: SGHRS and YFSETQ. CDR3 DNA: TGCGCCAGCAGCTTGGAACTAGCGGGGGCTAATGAGCAGTTCTTC. As protein: CASSLELAGANEQFF. Full variable domain (outside the CDR3, taken from reference TRBV5-1 and TRBJ2-1): KAGVTQTPRYLIKTRGQQVTLSCSPISGHRSVSWYQQTPGQGLQFLFEYFSETQRNKGNFPGRFSGRQFSNSRSEMNVSTLELGDSALYLCASSLELAGANEQFFGPGTRLTVL.

This chain uses TRBV4-1 with TRBJ2-7; TRBD1 matches at 8 bases. J was trimmed by 2 bases and V by 1 base; bases with no gene match: 4. CDR1 MGHRA and CDR2 YSYEKL come from the germline V gene. The CDR3 has 15 amino acids. The CDR3 DNA is TGCGCCAGCAGCCAAGGTGGGACAGGACCCTACGAGCAGTACTTC. Protein product: CASSQGGTGPYEQYF.

This clonotype was picked up a small number of times. This chain joins TRBV6-2 or TRBV6-3 and TRBJ2-2, with a weak D call TRBD1 (5 bases). The V gene lost 2 bases and the J gene lost 0 bases, with 10 bases spanning the gap. The length of the CDR3 is 16 residues. The V gene's germline CDR1 is MNHEY and CDR2 SVGEGT. The CDR3 is CASSYVAGPNTGELFF. In nucleotides, the CDR3 is TGTGCCAGCAGTTACGTCGCAGGGCCGAACACCGGGGAGCTGTTTTTT.

The chain has TRBV6-2 or TRBV6-3 and TRBJ2-7, with 8 positions matching TRBD1. Germline-derived CDR1 and CDR2 are MNHEY and SVGEGT. The CDR3 length is 15 residues. The V segment lost 6 bases and the J segment 5 bases; nucleotides outside the gene matches: 12. The CDR3: CASRLADRAGHEQYV. DNA for the CDR3: TGTGCCAGCAGACTCGCGGACAGGGCTGGCCACGAGCAGTACGTC.

This rearrangement joins TRBV7-6 to TRBJ2-3; TRBD2 agrees at 11 bases. The CDR3 is made up of 17 amino acids. Germline lookup yields CDR1 SGHVS and CDR2 FNYEAQ. The V segment lost 5 bases and the J segment 5 bases; nucleotides outside the gene matches: 12. The chain's CDR3 is CASSGRIAGGQGDTQYF. CDR3 in DNA: TGTGCCAGCAGCGGACGGATAGCGGGGGGGCAAGGAGATACGCAGTATTTT.

This clonotype has a count of ten or more. The chain has TRBV7-2 and TRBJ2-1; 7 nucleotides agree with TRBD2. This CDR3 is built from 13 residues. Germline CDR1 and CDR2: SGHTA and FQGNSA. V trimming: 7 bases; J trimming: 6 bases; junction bases outside the gene matches: 6. The DNA of the CDR3 is TGTGCCAGCACCCGGGGGGTAAGCAATGAGCAGTTCTTC. The encoded protein is CASTRGVSNEQFF.

The chain has TRBV3-2 and TRBJ2-1; the table calls TRBD2, which could not be checked here. TRBV3-2 is an annotated pseudogene. CDR3 size: 14 residues. As DNA, the CDR3 is TGTGCCAGCAGCCAATGCGGGGTAAACAATGAGCAGTTCTTC. This encodes CASSQCGVNNEQFF.

V usage is TRBV29-1 and J usage is TRBJ1-2, with TRBD1 as a possible D gene (6 bases). Per the germline V gene, CDR1 is SQVTM and CDR2 is ANQGSEA. Trimming removed 7 bases at V and 8 bases at J, with 17 bases between. The CDR3 is 12 residues long. The CDR3 is CSDAQGAYGYTF. CDR3 sequence (DNA): TGCAGCGATGCACAGGGAGCCTACGGCTACACCTTC.

There are a few counts of this clonotype. The rearrangement links TRBV5-4 to TRBJ2-3, with D possibly being TRBD2 (5 bases). There are 14 residues in the CDR3. V dropped 4 bases and J dropped 6 bases, with 15 bases sitting between them. Per germline, CDR1 SGHNT and CDR2 YYREEE (reference sequence). The CDR3: CASSVPPREDTQYF. The CDR3 DNA is TGTGCCAGCAGCGTTCCCCCTAGGGAGGATACGCAGTATTTT.

This clonotype was counted ten times or more. This chain joins TRBV20-1 and TRBJ2-5; 13 nucleotides align to TRBD2. In germline, CDR1 is DFQATT, CDR2 SNEGSKA (reference sequence). This CDR3 spans 15 amino acids. V shed 7 bases, J shed 5 bases, and the junction held 10 bases outside the gene matches. The CDR3: CSVSRLAGGQETQYF. CDR3 DNA sequence: TGCAGTGTCAGCCGACTAGCGGGGGGCCAGGAGACCCAGTACTTC.

This clonotype was seen only a few times. The V call is TRBV7-9, the J call TRBJ2-4, with unresolved D. Germline CDR1 SEHNR, CDR2 FQNEAQ (reference sequence). Deletions cut 6 bases from V and 1 base from J, with 13 bases between. The CDR3 consists of 15 residues. CDR3 sequence: CASSVRGVAKNIQYF. The DNA for the CDR3 is TGTGCCAGCAGTGTTAGAGGAGTGGCCAAAAACATTCAGTACTTC.

There are a few counts of this clonotype. Germline and junction disagree at one end, which may indicate a read error. The genes are TRBV7-2 and TRBJ2-4; 7 nucleotides align to TRBD1. Looked up from germline, CDR1 is SGHTA and CDR2 is FQGNSA. The CDR3 has 13 amino acids. The CDR3 region is CASSLPGQPRGDF. The CDR3 nucleotides are TGTGCCAGCAGCTTACCGGGACAGCCCAGGGGTGACTTC.

This clonotype was observed a handful of times. The rearrangement links TRBV7-2 to TRBJ1-5, with D possibly matching TRBD1 (6 bases). The CDR3 sequence is 17 residues long. V lost 6 bases, J lost 4 bases, and 22 bases lay in between. Germline V gene lookup returns CDR1 SGHTA and CDR2 FQGNSA. The CDR3 DNA reads TGTGCCAGCAGTCTCTTACCCCGGTTGGACAGAAATCAGCCCCAGCATTTT. Translated, it gives CASSLLPRLDRNQPQHF.

This clonotype was recorded a few times. The V call is TRBV7-9, the J call TRBJ1-6; D uncertain. The CDR3 length is 13 residues. V lost 6 bases to trimming and J lost 8 bases, with 11 bases between them. The germline CDR1 and CDR2 sequences are SEHNR and FQNEAQ (reference sequence). CDR3 region: CASRTTADSPLHF. As DNA, the CDR3 is TGTGCCAGCAGGACTACAGCGGATTCACCCCTCCACTTT.

The chain links TRBV20-1 to TRBJ2-2, with 8 bases that match TRBD2. The V and J ends lost 3 bases and 0 bases, in that order; junction bases with no gene match: 0. Germline CDR1 reads DFQATT; CDR2 reads SNEGSKA (reference sequence). This CDR3 comprises 14 residues. The CDR3 reads CSASGGANTGELFF. CDR3 bases: TGCAGTGCTAGCGGGGGGGCGAACACCGGGGAGCTGTTTTTT.

V is TRBV10-2 and J is TRBJ1-2; the D is unclear. This CDR3 spans 12 amino acids. Germline V gives CDR1 WSHSY, CDR2 SAAADI. V was clipped by 6 bases and J by 3 bases, with 8 bases between them. The chain's CDR3 is CASRRDDYGYTF. CDR3 bases: TGCGCCAGCAGGCGGGATGACTATGGCTACACCTTC.

The V gene is TRBV20-1, the J gene TRBJ2-3; the D gene is possibly TRBD1 (6 bases). The CDR3 totals 14 residues. CDR1 is DFQATT and CDR2 is SNEGSKA in the germline V gene (reference sequence). Between the trimmed V and J ends, which lost 3 bases and 2 bases, there was a span of 12 bases. The DNA for the CDR3 is TGCAGTGCTAGGTGGGGGCTTGACACAGATACGCAGTATTTT. It encodes CSARWGLDTDTQYF.

The rearrangement links TRBV7-2 to TRBJ1-4; D possibly corresponds to TRBD1 (5 bases). Trimming pared 5 bases from V and 8 bases from J, leaving 15 bases between. Per germline, CDR1 SGHTA and CDR2 FQGNSA. The CDR3 length is 14 residues. CDR3 protein: CASSPAGTREKLFF. The CDR3 coding sequence is TGTGCCAGCAGCCCCGCCGGGACGCGCGAAAAACTGTTTTTT.

About this clonotype itself: A read error is possible here, since a much larger clone lies one base away. The chain couples TRBV12-3 or TRBV12-4 to TRBJ1-2; 9 positions agree with TRBD1. After removal of 7 bases from V and 4 bases from J, the junction contained 4 bases not matched to a gene. This CDR3 is built from 13 residues. The CDR3 DNA reads TGTGCCAGCAACCCGGGACAGGGCTATGGCTACACCTTC. It specifies CASNPGQGYGYTF.

This clonotype was observed a few times. V usage is TRBV7-2 and J usage is TRBJ1-2; D may be TRBD1 (6 bases). V shed 0 bases and J shed 6 bases, with 11 bases lying between them. Germline loops: CDR1 SGHTA, CDR2 FQGNSA. The CDR3 consists of 14 residues. CDR3 residues: CASSLARPGDGYTF. The CDR3 DNA reads TGTGCCAGCAGCTTAGCCAGGCCAGGGGATGGCTACACCTTC.

The CDR3 sequence is CASSSGPLDPIFNYGYTF. The CDR3 DNA follows: TGTGCCAGCAGCTCAGGACCTCTCGACCCCATCTTTAACTATGGCTACACCTTC. The chain carries TRBV7-2 and TRBJ1-2; the D is unclear. Trimming shortened V by 4 bases and J by 1 base, and 22 bases separated the two germline ends. The CDR3 runs to 18 residues. Germline V gene sequence: CDR1 SGHTA, CDR2 FQGNSA.